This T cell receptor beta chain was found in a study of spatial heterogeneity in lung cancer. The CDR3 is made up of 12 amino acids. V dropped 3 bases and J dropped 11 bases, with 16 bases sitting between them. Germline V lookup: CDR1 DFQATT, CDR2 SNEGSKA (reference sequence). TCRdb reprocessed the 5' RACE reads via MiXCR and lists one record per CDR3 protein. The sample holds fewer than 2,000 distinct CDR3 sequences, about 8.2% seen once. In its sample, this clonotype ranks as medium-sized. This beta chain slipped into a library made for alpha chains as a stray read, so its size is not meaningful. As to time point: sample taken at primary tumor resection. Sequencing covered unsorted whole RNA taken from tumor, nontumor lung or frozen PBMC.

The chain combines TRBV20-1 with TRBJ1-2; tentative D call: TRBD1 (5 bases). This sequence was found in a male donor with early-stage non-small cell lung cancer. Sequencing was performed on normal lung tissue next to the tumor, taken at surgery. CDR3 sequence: CSARIPGLMYTF. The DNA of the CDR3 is TGCAGTGCTAGGATCCCGGGACTTATGTACACCTTC.